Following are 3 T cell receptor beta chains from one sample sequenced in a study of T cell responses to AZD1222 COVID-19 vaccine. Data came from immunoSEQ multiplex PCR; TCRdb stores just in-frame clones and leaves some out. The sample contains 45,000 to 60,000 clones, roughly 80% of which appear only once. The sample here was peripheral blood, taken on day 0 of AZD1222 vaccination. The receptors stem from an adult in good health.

The CDR3 reads CASSIHHSGRVRELFF. Written as DNA, the CDR3 is TGTGCCAGTAGTATACACCATAGCGGGAGGGTCAGGGAGCTGTTTTTT. V and J are TRBV19 and TRBJ2-2; 11 bases match TRBD2. Germline V gives CDR1 LNHDA, CDR2 SQIVND (reference sequence). CDR3 size: 16 residues. Trimming took 2 bases from V and 9 from J; bases not matched to a gene: 8.

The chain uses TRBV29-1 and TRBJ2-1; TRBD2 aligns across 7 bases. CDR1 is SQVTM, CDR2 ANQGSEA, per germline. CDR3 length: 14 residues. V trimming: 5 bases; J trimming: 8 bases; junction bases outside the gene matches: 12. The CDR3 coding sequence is TGCAGCGTTAGGATTGGCGGGAGTATCCATGAGCAGTTCTTC. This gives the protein CSVRIGGSIHEQFF.

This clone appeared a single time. Here the CDR3 DNA reads TGTGCCAGCACCCTCCAAAGGGAGACCCAGTACTTC. Protein sequence: CASTLQRETQYF. The chain uses TRBV6-5 and TRBJ2-5; D uncertain. CDR3 length: 12 residues. The V gene lost 7 bases and the J gene lost 5 bases, with 11 bases spanning the gap. Germline V gene data show CDR1 as MNHEY and CDR2 as SVGAGI.